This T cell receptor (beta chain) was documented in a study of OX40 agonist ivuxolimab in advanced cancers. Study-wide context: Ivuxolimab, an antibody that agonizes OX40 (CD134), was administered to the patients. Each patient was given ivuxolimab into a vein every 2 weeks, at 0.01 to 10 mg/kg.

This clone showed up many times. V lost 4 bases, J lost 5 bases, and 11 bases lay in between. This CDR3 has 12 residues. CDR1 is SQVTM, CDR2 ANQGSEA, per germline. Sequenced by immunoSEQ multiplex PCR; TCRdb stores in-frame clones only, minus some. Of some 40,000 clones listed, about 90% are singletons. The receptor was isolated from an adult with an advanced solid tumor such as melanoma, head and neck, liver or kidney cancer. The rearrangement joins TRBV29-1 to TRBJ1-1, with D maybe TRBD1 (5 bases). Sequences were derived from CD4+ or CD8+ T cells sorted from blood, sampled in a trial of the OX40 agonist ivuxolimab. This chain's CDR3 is CSVVGGGTEAFF. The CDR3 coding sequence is TGCAGCGTTGTCGGGGGAGGAACTGAAGCTTTCTTT.